This TCR beta chain stems from a study of cytomegalovirus exposure and HLA in healthy donors (dated by TCRdb to about 2017). For the wider study: In an earlier analysis of roughly 590 of the donors, less than 350 Gb of sequence data and roughly 100 million unique TCR beta sequences from 180 million or so T cells were reported. Donor age, sex, ethnicity and CMV serostatus were collected together with the repertoire data. Across about 380 genotyped donors of the cohort, an average of about 240,000 unique TCR beta nucleotide sequences per donor were sequenced, and around 20% of those sequences were non-productive. Among the approximately 400 genotyped donors, about 85% belonged to the genetic ancestry cluster associated with self-reported Caucasian donors. All discovery cohort repertoires had been generated on a single sequencing platform. Besides the first cohort of roughly 640 subjects, a separate validation cohort made up of over 95 different subjects was used. The aim of the study was to test whether cataloging public T cell receptors could identify signatures of past pathogen exposure. To predict cytomegalovirus infection status, the study brought together high-throughput TCR immunosequencing, statistical association of individual TCRs with disease status, and machine learning. A later genetic analysis took genome-wide SNP genotypes for 398 of the 666 donors and used that subset as a discovery cohort. The T cell repertoires of under 750 subjects were profiled by immunosequencing and related to cytomegalovirus serostatus. A later analysis re-examined previously published TCR beta repertoires from 600 to 700 donors and added high-resolution HLA genotyping to investigate patterns of TCR occurrence. Rather than drawing on any new phenotypic data, the later analysis identified candidate immune exposures from TCR beta sequences and the way those sequences occurred across donors. In an earlier analysis of around 540 of the donors, high-throughput TCR beta sequencing was used to judge whether each TCR beta V gene segment behaved as functional or pseudogenic. Because of strong linkage in the cohort, five DR-DQ haplotypes were treated as single units for association and clustering. HLA typing covered class I and class II loci at four-digit resolution. An early release that covered about 600 HLA-typed donors contained approximately 300 gigabases of sequencing data and tens of millions of unique TCR sequences. Typing coverage varied by locus: roughly 629-630 donors for A, B, C, DRB1 and DQB1; more than 500 for DQA1; approximately 570 for DPA1; 400 to 480 for DPB1. Broader findings and caveats from the paper: Sequencing depth was assumed to be roughly uniform across donors in the presence/absence analyses, though that assumption may not hold. Several of the top co-occurrence clusters appeared to be linked to parvovirus B19, influenza, CMV and Epstein-Barr virus, according to a later analysis. About 17 rarely observed V segments, including chromosome 9 orphons, were excluded from the earlier analysis of a few hundred of the donors because counts were too low. A group of highly shared sequence variants was considered likely to be a technical artifact of the sequencing pipeline. This cohort had only TCR beta chains sequenced, and the lack of alpha or paired-chain data limited which features could be detected. A later analysis found that HLA-associated TCR beta chains were more clonally expanded and had lower generation probabilities than equally common non-associated chains. In vitro tests confirmed that a few of the cytomegalovirus-associated TCR beta chains recognize cytomegalovirus antigens. Correlated functional status among segregating V segments might reflect linkage disequilibrium, but an unknown experimental factor could not be ruled out. In both the original and validation cohorts, the classifier was reported to diagnose cytomegalovirus status with high specificity and sensitivity. Across donors, most TCR sequences were observed very rarely, whereas some public TCRs were present in many individuals. Strong co-occurrence of HLA alleles, especially DR and DQ, made assigning TCR associations to individual alleles difficult. A later genetic analysis associated a missense DCLRE1C variant with V-gene and J-gene trimming of TCR beta chains, and an independent cohort replicated the association. A further reported finding was that TCR beta sequences accurately predicted the HLA-A and HLA-B alleles for most subjects in the first cohort. Most CMV-associated TCR beta chains appeared to be HLA-restricted in a later analysis, and the HLA associations seemed to be driven largely by CMV exposure. In a later analysis, TCR association rates were found to vary across HLA loci, with the most associated TCRs seen for DRB1 alleles and the fewest for HLA-C alleles. Immune exposure information for the cohort was limited to CMV serostatus. The study listed 150 to 200 TCR beta chains as associated with cytomegalovirus. Some IMGT-functional V segments, including TRBV6-2 and TRBV6-3, could not be told apart with the 87-base-pair reads, so those segments were excluded. At a false discovery rate of 0.05, a later analysis linked roughly 17,000 TCR beta sequences to specific HLA alleles. In an earlier analysis of 587 of the donors, most TCR beta V segments appeared in productive rearrangements about 90% or about 30% of the time, broadly matching IMGT annotations. HLA typing was unavailable for some donors at each locus, so association tests used only the typed subset. In a later genetic analysis, fewer N-insertions in productive TCRs were reported among donors in an Asian-associated ancestry cluster than the approximately 710-donor mean. It was suggested by the authors that the approach could potentially be generalized to other disease states and immunological phenotypes.

Comments on this clone: Which antigen it targets is not known. Qualities for individual bases were not recorded, and no much larger clone is one base off.

The CDR3 runs 15 residues from the cysteine to the phenylalanine. The kept DNA is CDR3 alone, 45 bases in frame from the first base. V trim: 6 bases; J trim: 1 base; unmatched bases: 4. CDR1 and CDR2, per the germline V gene, are SGHVS and FQNEAQ. The cohort was made up of 500 to 800 healthy bone marrow donors. Cohort members were all nominally healthy when sampled, although unrecorded immune exposures were likely present. The donor was CMV seropositive and belonged to the group of some 290 seropositive cohort members. A peripheral blood sample was provided by each donor, and peripheral blood mononuclear cells were used for TCR beta sequencing. Genomic DNA was extracted from the blood cell samples with the Qiagen DNeasy Blood Extraction Kit. The library was obtained by the immunoSEQ multiplex PCR assay. For the multiplex PCR, a mixture combining 60 forward primers for TCR Vbeta segments and 13 reverse primers for TCR Jbeta segments was used. The CDR3 region of rearranged TCR beta genes was amplified from genomic DNA with a multiplex PCR assay. The amplified TCR beta libraries were sequenced on the Illumina HiSeq System as 87-base-pair reads. Turning to the authors' computational methods: In a later analysis, some 80 million unique TCR beta chains were counted across the 666 repertoires, and about 10 million of these chains were shared by at least two donors. To remove PCR and sequencing errors, raw reads were error-corrected and collapsed into unique sequences using a nearest-neighbor algorithm that merged closely related sequences. Alignment of CDR3 sequences to IMGT reference sequences was used to assign V, D and J gene segments. For a sequence to be retained, at least a six-nucleotide match to both a V gene segment and a J gene segment was required. A rearrangement was called productive if the CDR3 had no stop codons and remained in frame with V and J, and every other rearrangement was called non-productive. Following IMGT convention, CDR3 was defined as the stretch from the second conserved V-encoded cysteine to the conserved J-encoded phenylalanine. The earlier analysis of a few hundred of the donors excluded any sequence lacking an unambiguous match to a single V gene segment. An earlier analysis of 550 to 650 of the donors classified V segments as functional when productive rearrangements were above 56.7% and as segregating when the standard deviation between donors was above 5%. To diagnose cytomegalovirus status from the catalog of TCR beta chain sequences, a statistical classification framework was built. V and J gene assignment, in a later analysis, came from comparing TCR nucleotide sequences with IMGT/GENE-DB human TR gene sequences. Using the TCRdist pipeline, a later analysis assigned CDR3 sequences along with most-parsimonious VDJ recombination scenarios. A later analysis defined each TCR beta chain by its CDR3 amino acid sequence plus V-gene family, and excluded reads lacking a unique V-gene family. As a way to deal with suspected cross-contamination and a sequencing artifact, a later analysis dropped under 600 nucleotide sequences that were highly shared and had low generation probability. A later analysis calculated a clonal expansion index for each public chain from normalized within-repertoire ranks of inferred template counts. In a later analysis, generation probabilities were computed with a VDJ recombination model fitted to out-of-frame rearrangements, and the resulting probabilities were checked against IGoR. Hypergeometric tests were used in a later analysis to score TCR-TCR, TCR-HLA and TCR-CMV co-occurrence, with a repertoire-size bias correction applied to the TCR pairs. In a later analysis, false discovery rates were estimated by permuting HLA or CMV assignments 20 times. In a later analysis, co-occurring TCRs were grouped with DBSCAN, and TCRdist sequence similarity was added when clustering was performed within HLA-allele-positive subsets. Repertoires with fewer than 30,000 or more than 120,000 public chains, plus five repertoires with anomalous nucleotide sharing, were excluded from co-occurrence clustering. TCRdb holds this immuneACCESS table with in-frame rearrangements only. Some clones are missing; in checked studies, unresolved V genes explain under half, and the rest has no known cause. Clonal size and the V and J genes are those of that table, whereas D and trimming came from the DNA. The sample table records 200,000 or so clones; around 75% of these occur just once. 4.5% to 7.5% of the sample rests with the top ten.

The V gene is TRBV7-8 and the J gene is TRBJ2-2, with TRBD1 identical over 8 junction bases. The sequenced material came from PBMCs. This receptor was taken from a young woman in good health and CMV-seropositive. The sequence in DNA is TGTGCCAGCAGGGCAGGGGGCGGGAACACCGGGGAGCTGTTTTTT. It is translated as CASRAGGGNTGELFF.